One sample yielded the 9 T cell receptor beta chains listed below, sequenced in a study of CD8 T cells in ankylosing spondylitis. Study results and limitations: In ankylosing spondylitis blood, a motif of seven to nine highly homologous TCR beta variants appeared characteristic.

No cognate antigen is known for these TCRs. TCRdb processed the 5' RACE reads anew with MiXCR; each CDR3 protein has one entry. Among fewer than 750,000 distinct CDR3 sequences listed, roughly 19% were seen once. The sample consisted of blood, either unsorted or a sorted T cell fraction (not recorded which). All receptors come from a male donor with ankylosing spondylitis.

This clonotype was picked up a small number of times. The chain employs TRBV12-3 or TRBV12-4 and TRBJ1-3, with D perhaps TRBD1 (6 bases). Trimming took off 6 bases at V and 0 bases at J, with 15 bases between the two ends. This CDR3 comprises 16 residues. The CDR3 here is CASSLGRGVSGNTIYF. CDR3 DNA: TGTGCCAGCAGCCTAGGGAGGGGGGTCTCTGGAAACACCATATATTTT.

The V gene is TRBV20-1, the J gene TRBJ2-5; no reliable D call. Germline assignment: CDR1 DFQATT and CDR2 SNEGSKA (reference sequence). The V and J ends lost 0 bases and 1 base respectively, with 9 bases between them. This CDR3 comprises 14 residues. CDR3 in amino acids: CSARDFVGQETQYF. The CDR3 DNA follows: TGCAGTGCTAGAGATTTCGTCGGCCAAGAGACCCAGTACTTC.

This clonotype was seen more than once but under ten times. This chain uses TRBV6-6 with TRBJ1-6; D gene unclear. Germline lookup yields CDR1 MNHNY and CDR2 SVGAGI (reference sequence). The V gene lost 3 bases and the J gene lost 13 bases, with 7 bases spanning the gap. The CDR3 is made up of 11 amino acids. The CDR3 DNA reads TGTGCCAGCAGTTATGATGGGCCCCTCCACTTT. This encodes CASSYDGPLHF.

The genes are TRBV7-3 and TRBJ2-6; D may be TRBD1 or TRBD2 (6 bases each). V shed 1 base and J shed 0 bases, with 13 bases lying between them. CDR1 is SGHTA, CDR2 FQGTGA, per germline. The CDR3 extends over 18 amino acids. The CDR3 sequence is CASSLNGGGNSGANVLTF. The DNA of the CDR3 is TGTGCCAGCAGCTTAAACGGAGGGGGAAACTCTGGGGCCAACGTCCTGACTTTC.

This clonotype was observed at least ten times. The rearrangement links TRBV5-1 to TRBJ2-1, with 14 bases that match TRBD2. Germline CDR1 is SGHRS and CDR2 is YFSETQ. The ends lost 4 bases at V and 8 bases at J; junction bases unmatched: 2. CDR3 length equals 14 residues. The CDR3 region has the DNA TGCGCCAGCAGCCGGGGACTAGCGGGGGATGAGCAGTTCTTC. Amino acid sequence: CASSRGLAGDEQFF. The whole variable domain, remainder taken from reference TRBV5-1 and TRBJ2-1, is KAGVTQTPRYLIKTRGQQVTLSCSPISGHRSVSWYQQTPGQGLQFLFEYFSETQRNKGNFPGRFSGRQFSNSRSEMNVSTLELGDSALYLCASSRGLAGDEQFFGPGTRLTVL.

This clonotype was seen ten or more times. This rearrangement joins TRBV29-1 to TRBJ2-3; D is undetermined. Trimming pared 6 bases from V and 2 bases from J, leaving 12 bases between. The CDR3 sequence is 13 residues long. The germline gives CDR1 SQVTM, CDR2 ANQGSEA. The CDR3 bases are TGCAGCGTCGGACCGATACTCACAGATACGCAGTATTTT. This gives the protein CSVGPILTDTQYF.

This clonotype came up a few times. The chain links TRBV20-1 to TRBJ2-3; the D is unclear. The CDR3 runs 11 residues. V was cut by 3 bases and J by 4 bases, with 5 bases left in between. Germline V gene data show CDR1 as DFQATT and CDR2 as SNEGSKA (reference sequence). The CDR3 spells CSASISDTQYF. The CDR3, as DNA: TGCAGTGCTAGTATTTCAGATACGCAGTATTTT.

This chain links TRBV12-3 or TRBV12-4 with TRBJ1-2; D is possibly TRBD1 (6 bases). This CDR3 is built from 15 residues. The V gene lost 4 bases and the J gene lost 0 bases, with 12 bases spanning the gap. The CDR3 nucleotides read TGTGCCAGCAGTTCCGGGACAATGACTAACTATGGCTACACCTTC. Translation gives CASSSGTMTNYGYTF.

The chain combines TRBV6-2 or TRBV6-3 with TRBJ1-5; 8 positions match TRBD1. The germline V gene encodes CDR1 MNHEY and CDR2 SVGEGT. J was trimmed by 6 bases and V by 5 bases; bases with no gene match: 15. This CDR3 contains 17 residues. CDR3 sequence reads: CASSRPGTGLAIQPQHF. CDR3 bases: TGTGCCAGCAGTCGTCCCGGGACAGGTTTGGCAATTCAGCCCCAGCATTTT.